A selection of T cell receptor beta chains follows, all from one sample in a study of T cell repertoires in cytomegalovirus infection. TCRdb ran MiXCR on the reads and lists one entry per CDR3 protein. The sample has around 230,000 distinct CDR3 sequences, approximately 7% seen once. The sequenced sample was PBMCs. These receptors originate from a human donor in good health (CMV status not recorded). Some clones in this sample may be carry-over from other donors' samples. CDR3s include the opening cysteine and the closing phenylalanine or tryptophan. Fields, in order: CDR3 length, V gene, clone size, D gene, J gene, CDR3 DNA, CDR3 protein. A D gene is named only where the DNA matches it firmly. The size of a clone is reported for some rows only, either as once, few or many, or as a class for expanded clones.

15	TRBV7-8	many	NA	TRBJ1-1	TGTGCCAGCAGCTCGGGCGGGGGGCGACGAACTGAAGCTTTCTTT	CASSSGGGRRTEAFF
14	TRBV7-2	many	NA	TRBJ1-1	TGTGCCAGCAGTAAGGGGGGCAGTTCCACTGAAGCTTTCTTT	CASSKGGSSTEAFF
11	TRBV12-3/TRBV12-4	many	NA	TRBJ2-1	TGTGCCAGCAGTTTCAGGGGTGAGCAGTTCTTC	CASSFRGEQFF
14	TRBV7-6	many	NA	TRBJ2-1	TGTGCCAGCAGCGCAGGTCGGATGGAGAATGAGCAGTTCTTC	CASSAGRMENEQFF
15	TRBV20-1	many	TRBD1	TRBJ2-5	TGCAGTACAGCCAGTCCGGGACAGGGTCAAGAGACCCAGTACTTC	CSTASPGQGQETQYF
20	TRBV7-8	few	NA	TRBJ2-6	TGTGCCAGCAGCTTAGCGAGGGCAGGGGGCGGGAGGGGTGGGGCCAACGTCCTGACTTTC	CASSLARAGGGRGGANVLTF
16	TRBV6-5	many	NA	TRBJ1-2	TGTGCCAGCAGTTACTACCGCCTAGGGTTCAACTATGGCTACACCTTC	CASSYYRLGFNYGYTF
14	TRBV6-2/TRBV6-3	many	NA	TRBJ2-1	TGTGCCAGCAGCCGGGGACACGTCTACAATGAGCAGTTCTTC	CASSRGHVYNEQFF
13	TRBV3-1	few	NA	TRBJ1-6	TGTGCCAGCAGCCTCCCATTCGATTCACCCCTCCACTTT	CASSLPFDSPLHF
17	TRBV20-1	many	NA	TRBJ1-2	TGCAGTGCTAGCCTAAAACGGGCACTAGGGTCAGACTATGGCTACACCTTC	CSASLKRALGSDYGYTF
14	TRBV20-1	few	TRBD1	TRBJ2-1	TGCAGTGCTGGGGACAGGGGGCTCTTCGATGAGCAGTTCTTC	CSAGDRGLFDEQFF
16	TRBV2	many	TRBD2	TRBJ2-7	TGTGCCAGCAGGAGGACGGTAGCGGGGTTCTCCTACGAGCAGTACTTC	CASRRTVAGFSYEQYF
15	TRBV2	few	NA	TRBJ2-3	TGTGCCAGTCAACACCCCTGGGGTGGGACAGATACGCAGTATTTT	CASQHPWGGTDTQYF
18	TRBV6-2/TRBV6-3	many	TRBD2	TRBJ2-1	TGTGCCAGCAGTTACTCTGGGACTAGCGGGGGGGCCTACAATGAGCAGTTCTTC	CASSYSGTSGGAYNEQFF
15	TRBV20-1	few	NA	TRBJ2-5	TGCAGTGCCCCGACGCACGGGGGCCTTCAAGAGACCCAGTACTTC	CSAPTHGGLQETQYF
16	TRBV20-1	many	TRBD2	TRBJ2-1	TGCAGTGCTAGAGCCGAAGAGCGGGGAACGTACAATGAGCAGTTCTTC	CSARAEERGTYNEQFF
13	TRBV29-1	few	NA	TRBJ2-3	TGCAGCGTTGAAGAGGGAAACACAGATACGCAGTATTTT	CSVEEGNTDTQYF
14	TRBV25-1	many	NA	TRBJ2-3	TGTGCCAGCAGTGAAGGGGACTTTACAGATACGCAGTATTTT	CASSEGDFTDTQYF
16	TRBV18	few	NA	TRBJ2-1	TGTGCCAGCTCACCACCGGTCGCGGACTTGAACAATGAGCAGTTCTTC	CASSPPVADLNNEQFF
14	TRBV7-2	many	TRBD1	TRBJ1-1	TGTGCCAGCAGTTTGGGACAGGAGGTCACTGAAGCTTTCTTT	CASSLGQEVTEAFF
16	TRBV4-1	many	NA	TRBJ2-7	TGCGCCAGCAGCCAAGGGTATCTGGAGACAGGCTACGAGCAGTACTTC	CASSQGYLETGYEQYF
16	TRBV29-1	many	NA	TRBJ2-6	TGCAGCGTTGGGGCCAGATTCCCCTCTGGGGCCAACGTCCTGACTTTC	CSVGARFPSGANVLTF
12	TRBV20-1	many	NA	TRBJ2-5	TGCAGTGCTAGGACGTTCTTCGAGACCCAGTACTTC	CSARTFFETQYF
14	TRBV20-1	many	TRBD1	TRBJ2-7	TGCAGTGCCCCCGCCCGTACAGGGGTCAGCGAGCAGTACTTC	CSAPARTGVSEQYF
16	TRBV7-2	many	TRBD2	TRBJ2-3	TGTGCCAGCAGCCTAGCGGGGGGTCCTAGCACAGATACGCAGTATTTT	CASSLAGGPSTDTQYF
16	TRBV20-1	NA	NA	TRBJ2-5	TGCAGTGCTAGAGATTCGAGGCAGGGATGGCGAGAGACCCAGTACTTC	CSARDSRQGWRETQYF
15	TRBV14	many	TRBD2	TRBJ2-5	TGTGCCAGCAGCCCCCTAGCGGGGATCCAAGAGACCCAGTACTTC	CASSPLAGIQETQYF
13	TRBV2	many	TRBD1	TRBJ2-1	TGTGCCAGCAATCCAGGGGGCGAAAATGAGCAGTTCTTC	CASNPGGENEQFF
16	TRBV28	many	TRBD2	TRBJ2-5	TGTGCCAGCAGAGAGTCTAGCGGGCCGTTTAAAGAGACCCAGTACTTC	CASRESSGPFKETQYF
15	TRBV7-2	many	NA	TRBJ2-5	TGTGCCAGCAGCATCCGACAGTCGACCGGGGAGACCCAGTACTTC	CASSIRQSTGETQYF
17	TRBV20-1	NA	TRBD1	TRBJ2-5	TGCAGTGCTAGAAAGACAGGGCGCCTACCCTACCAAGAGACCCAGTACTTC	CSARKTGRLPYQETQYF
15	TRBV20-1	NA	NA	TRBJ2-7	TGCAGTGCTACCATTATATGGGGGATTTCCTACGAGCAGTACTTC	CSATIIWGISYEQYF
16	TRBV7-2	many	TRBD1	TRBJ1-6	TGTGCCAGCAGCTTAGTTGCGACAGGGGCTAATTCACCCCTCCACTTT	CASSLVATGANSPLHF
19	TRBV6-2/TRBV6-3	many	TRBD1	TRBJ1-1	TGTGCCAGCAGTTGGATGTTCCTCAGGGGGCCTGAATTGAACACTGAAGCTTTCTTT	CASSWMFLRGPELNTEAFF
13	TRBV5-5	many	NA	TRBJ2-5	TGTGCCAGCACCTTGCTTGGGGGAGAGACCCAGTACTTC	CASTLLGGETQYF
14	TRBV27	few	NA	TRBJ1-1	TGTGCCAGCACCTCCATGGGAACGAACACTGAAGCTTTCTTT	CASTSMGTNTEAFF
12	TRBV5-6	many	TRBD1	TRBJ1-2	TGTGCCAGCAGCATCGGACAGGGGGGCTACACCTTC	CASSIGQGGYTF
15	TRBV7-2	many	NA	TRBJ1-1	TGTGCCAGCAGTTTAACCGGGGATATGAACACTGAAGCTTTCTTT	CASSLTGDMNTEAFF
15	TRBV18	few	NA	TRBJ1-4	TGTGCCAGCTCACCAAAAGGGTTCGGTAATGAAAAACTGTTTTTT	CASSPKGFGNEKLFF
16	TRBV6-2/TRBV6-3	NA	TRBD2	TRBJ2-3	TGTGCCAGCAGTGCCCCTAGCGGGGGGGGCAGATTGGCGCAGTATTTT	CASSAPSGGGRLAQYF
15	TRBV20-1	many	NA	TRBJ2-1	TGCAGTGCTAGAGATCGTTCGGCGTCCTACAATGAGCAGTTCTTC	CSARDRSASYNEQFF
13	TRBV10-3	few	NA	TRBJ1-5	TGTGCCATCAGTGAACAGCCCAATCAGCCCCAGCATTTT	CAISEQPNQPQHF
15	TRBV6-2/TRBV6-3	many	TRBD1	TRBJ1-5	TGTGCCAGCAGTTCTACAGGGGAAAAGAATCAGCCCCAGCATTTT	CASSSTGEKNQPQHF
14	TRBV3-1	few	NA	TRBJ2-2	TGTGCCAGCAGCCAAGTGGCCACCACCGGGGAGCTGTTTTTT	CASSQVATTGELFF
11	TRBV6-1	many	NA	TRBJ2-5	TGTGCCAGCACCCTAGAAGAGACCCAGTACTTC	CASTLEETQYF
15	TRBV15	few	NA	TRBJ1-1	TGTGCCACCAGCAGAGGAGGGGCTATGAACACTGAAGCTTTCTTT	CATSRGGAMNTEAFF
15	TRBV6-1	many	TRBD1	TRBJ1-4	TGTGCCAGCACTCGCCGAACAGGGGGAGGAGAAAAACTGTTTTTT	CASTRRTGGGEKLFF
12	TRBV7-9	many	NA	TRBJ1-1	TGTGCCAGCAGCCTGCAGGTCAGGGCAGCTTTCTTT	CASSLQVRAAFF
13	TRBV12-3/TRBV12-4	many	TRBD1	TRBJ2-7	TGTGCCAGCAGTTACGACAGGGCCTACGAGCAGTACTTC	CASSYDRAYEQYF
14	TRBV6-2/TRBV6-3	many	TRBD1	TRBJ2-7	TGTGCCAGCCAAACACAGGGGGAGTACGAGCAGCAGTACTTC	CASQTQGEYEQQYF
14	TRBV28	few	NA	TRBJ1-1	TGTGCCAGCAATTGGCAGGCCCGAGGCACTGAAGCTTTCTTT	CASNWQARGTEAFF
13	TRBV20-1	many	TRBD1	TRBJ2-7	TGCAGTGCTCCGGGACAGGGGGTATACGAGCAGTACTTC	CSAPGQGVYEQYF
10	TRBV29-1	many	NA	TRBJ2-3	TGCAGCGTACGCAGAGATACGCAGTATTTT	CSVRRDTQYF